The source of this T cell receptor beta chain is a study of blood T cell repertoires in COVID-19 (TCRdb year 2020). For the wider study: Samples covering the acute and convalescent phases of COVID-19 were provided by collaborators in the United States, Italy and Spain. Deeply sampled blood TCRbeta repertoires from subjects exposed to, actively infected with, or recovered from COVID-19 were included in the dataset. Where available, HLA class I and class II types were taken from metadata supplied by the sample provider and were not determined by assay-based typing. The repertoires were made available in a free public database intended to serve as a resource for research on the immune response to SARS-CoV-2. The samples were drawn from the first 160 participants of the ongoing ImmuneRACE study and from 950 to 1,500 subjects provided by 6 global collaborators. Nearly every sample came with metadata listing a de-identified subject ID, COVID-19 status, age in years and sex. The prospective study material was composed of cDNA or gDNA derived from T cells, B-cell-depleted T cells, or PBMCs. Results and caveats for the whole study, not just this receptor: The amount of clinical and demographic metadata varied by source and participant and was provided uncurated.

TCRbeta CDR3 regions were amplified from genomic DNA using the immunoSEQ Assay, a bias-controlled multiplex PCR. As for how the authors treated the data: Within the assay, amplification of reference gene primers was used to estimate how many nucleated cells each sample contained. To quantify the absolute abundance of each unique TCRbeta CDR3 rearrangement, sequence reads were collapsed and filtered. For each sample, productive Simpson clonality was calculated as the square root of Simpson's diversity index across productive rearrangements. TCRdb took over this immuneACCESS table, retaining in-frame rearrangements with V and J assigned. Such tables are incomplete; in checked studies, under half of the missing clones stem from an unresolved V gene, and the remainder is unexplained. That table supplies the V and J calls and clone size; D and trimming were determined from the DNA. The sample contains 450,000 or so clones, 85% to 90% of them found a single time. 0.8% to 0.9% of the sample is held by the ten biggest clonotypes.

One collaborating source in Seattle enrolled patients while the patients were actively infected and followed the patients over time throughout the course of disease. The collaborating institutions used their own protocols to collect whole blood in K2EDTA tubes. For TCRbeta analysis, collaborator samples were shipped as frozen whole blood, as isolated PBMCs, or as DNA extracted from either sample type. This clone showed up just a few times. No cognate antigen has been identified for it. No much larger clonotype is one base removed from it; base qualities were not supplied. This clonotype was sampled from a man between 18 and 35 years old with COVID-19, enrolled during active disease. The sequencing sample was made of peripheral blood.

The DNA reads as follows: TGTGCCAGCAGCTCATACTCGGGGACAGGGACGTACGAGCAGTACTTC. The encoded protein is CASSSYSGTGTYEQYF. The chain is made from TRBV7-9 and TRBJ2-7, with 9 middle bases fitting TRBD1. The CDR3 has 16 amino acids, counting the end cysteine and phenylalanine. Only the CDR3 part of the read is kept: 48 bases, read in frame from the first base. Via the germline V gene (reference sequence), CDR1 is SEHNR and CDR2 FQNEAQ. Trimming removed 4 bases from V and 4 bases from J; the gene matches leave 11 bases unexplained.